One and the same sample provided the 19 T cell receptor beta chains below, sequenced in a study of OX40 agonist ivuxolimab in advanced cancers. Measured with immunoSEQ multiplex PCR; TCRdb has only the in-frame clones, and not every one. The table records approximately 54,000 clones, roughly 84% of them present only once. The specimen comprised CD4+ or CD8+ T cells sorted from blood, sampled in a trial of the OX40 agonist ivuxolimab. These receptors all come from an adult with an advanced solid tumor such as melanoma, head and neck, liver or kidney cancer.

This chain joins TRBV11-3 and TRBJ2-3; 8 nucleotides match TRBD2. J lost 4 bases, V lost 5 bases, and 8 bases had no gene match. Germline V gene data show CDR1 as SGHNT and CDR2 as YENEEA. There are 15 residues in the CDR3. CDR3 loop: CASSPRQRGSDTQYF. CDR3 bases: TGTGCCAGCAGCCCCCGGCAGCGGGGGTCAGATACGCAGTATTTT.

This chain uses TRBV19 with TRBJ1-1; tentatively, D is TRBD1 (5 bases). Germline V gene data show CDR1 as LNHDA and CDR2 as SQIVND (reference sequence). V was trimmed by 6 bases and J by 11 bases, leaving 16 bases between them. The CDR3 consists of 12 residues. As DNA, the CDR3 is TGTGCCAGTAGAGAGCCCACTGGGGGGGCTTTCTTT. This translates into CASREPTGGAFF.

This clone was detected once. This sequence joins TRBV5-6 and TRBJ1-4; D is possibly TRBD1 (5 bases). The CDR3 sequence is 13 residues long. From germline, CDR1 is SGHDT and CDR2 YYEEEE. The V end lost 0 bases, the J end lost 6 bases, and 6 bases lay between the germline ends. In nucleotides, the CDR3 is TGTGCCAGCAGCTTGGTGGGGGATGAAAAACTGTTTTTT. This sequence encodes CASSLVGDEKLFF.

The rearrangement uses TRBV23-1 and TRBJ2-3; D remains unclear. TRBV23-1 is annotated as an ORF whose role is uncertain. The V end lost 7 bases, the J end lost 2 bases, and 19 bases lay between the germline ends. The CDR3 covers 16 residues. This CDR3 reads CASIRRVSCFTDTQYF. The CDR3 DNA reads TGCGCCAGCATCAGAAGGGTCTCCTGTTTCACAGATACGCAGTATTTT.

CDR3 DNA: TGCGCCAGCAGCTTGGCAGTTGTAGCGGGGTCCGGGGAGCTGTTTTTT. Translated, it gives CASSLAVVAGSGELFF. The chain couples TRBV5-1 to TRBJ2-2; TRBD2 matches at 8 bases. The CDR3 length is 16 residues. V dropped 0 bases and J dropped 6; count of bases not matched to a gene: 7. CDR1 is SGHRS, CDR2 YFSETQ, per germline. The full variable domain, its missing parts supplied by reference TRBV5-1 and TRBJ2-2, is KAGVTQTPRYLIKTRGQQVTLSCSPISGHRSVSWYQQTPGQGLQFLFEYFSETQRNKGNFPGRFSGRQFSNSRSEMNVSTLELGDSALYLCASSLAVVAGSGELFFGEGSRLTVL.

V usage is TRBV7-2 and J usage is TRBJ1-1, with TRBD1 as a possible D gene (6 bases). Germline lookup yields CDR1 SGHTA and CDR2 FQGNSA. V was pared by 7 bases and J by 8 bases, with 20 bases between. The length of the CDR3 is 14 residues. The CDR3 DNA is TGTGCCAGCACCTATGAGGGGGGGCTAGGAGAAGCTTTCTTT. It codes for CASTYEGGLGEAFF. The whole variable domain, remainder taken from reference TRBV7-2 and TRBJ1-1, is GAGVSQSPSNKVTEKGKDVELRCDPISGHTALYWYRQSLGQGLEFLIYFQGNSAPDKSGLPSDRFSAERTGGSVSTLTIQRTQQEDSAVYLCASTYEGGLGEAFFGQGTRLTVV.

In its sample, this clone ranks as medium-sized. The gene calls are TRBV27 and TRBJ1-6; D is uncertain. V was shortened by 7 bases and J by 8 bases, with 18 bases between the two germline ends. Germline lookup yields CDR1 MNHEY and CDR2 SMNVEV (reference sequence). The CDR3 is 15 amino acids. In nucleotides, the CDR3 is TGTGCCAGCACCACTACTGGGAGTCTCGATTCACCCCTCCACTTT. Translated: CASTTTGSLDSPLHF.

This rearrangement joins TRBV5-1 to TRBJ1-2, with 8 bases aligning to TRBD1. The CDR3 totals 14 residues. In germline, CDR1 is SGHRS, CDR2 YFSETQ. Unmatched junction bases numbered 8, after V lost 4 bases and J lost 6 bases. Here the CDR3 reads CASSLSTGDHGYTF. Written as DNA, the CDR3 is TGCGCCAGCAGCCTATCGACAGGGGACCATGGCTACACCTTC.

The chain employs TRBV5-5 and TRBJ1-1; weak D call: TRBD1 (6 bases). The germline V and J ends were trimmed by 4 bases and 8 bases, with 27 bases remaining between them. The germline gives CDR1 SGHKS, CDR2 YYEKEE (reference sequence). This CDR3 is built from 17 residues. The CDR3 loop is CASSVFTGTGDREEAFF. DNA of the CDR3: TGTGCCAGCAGCGTATTTACAGGGACGGGGGATCGTGAAGAAGCTTTCTTT.

With respect to this clone: At one end the junction does not follow the germline gene, possibly because of a read error. The J gene is TRBJ2-2, the V gene TRBV11-1; D is perhaps TRBD2 (5 bases). The CDR3 runs 15 residues. Germline V gene lookup returns CDR1 SGHAT and CDR2 FQDESV (reference sequence). The CDR3 loop is CASSLSGSRHRGAVF. In nucleotides, the CDR3 is TGTGCCAGCTCGTTGTCGGGGTCCAGACACCGGGGAGCTGTTTTT.

This clone was seen only once. This chain joins TRBV5-4 and TRBJ2-1; 9 positions match TRBD2. V shed 2 bases, J shed 5 bases, and the junction held 5 bases outside the gene matches. This CDR3 has 15 residues. In germline, CDR1 is SGHNT, CDR2 YYREEE (reference sequence). The CDR3 DNA reads as TGTGCCAGCAGCTTCTCTAGCGGGGATAACAATGAGCAGTTCTTC. Encoded protein: CASSFSSGDNNEQFF.

The rearrangement joins TRBV2 to TRBJ2-3, with 8 positions matching TRBD2. The V and J ends lost 6 bases and 2 bases, in that order; junction bases with no gene match: 13. Germline V CDR1 and CDR2: SNHLY, FYNNEI. The CDR3 totals 17 residues. For the CDR3, the DNA is TGTGCCAGCAGGAGACGGGGGACTAGGGTCCCCACAGATACGCAGTATTTT. This gives the protein CASRRRGTRVPTDTQYF.

The CDR3 sequence: CSSRGSTAQETQYF. DNA of the CDR3: TGCAGCTCCAGAGGGTCCACTGCACAAGAGACCCAGTACTTC. The rearrangement uses TRBV29-1 and TRBJ2-5; D perhaps matches TRBD2 (5 bases). The germline V and J ends were trimmed by 8 bases and 2 bases, with 18 bases remaining between them. There are 14 residues in the CDR3. The V gene's germline CDR1 is SQVTM and CDR2 ANQGSEA.

J is TRBJ2-1 and V is TRBV7-9, with D perhaps assigned TRBD1 or TRBD2 (5 bases each). Germline CDR1 is SEHNR and CDR2 is FQNEAQ (reference sequence). The CDR3 loop spans 14 amino acids. V lost 3 bases and J 1 base, leaving 7 bases between the germline ends. CDR3 loop: CASSFGGSYNEQFF. The DNA of the CDR3 is TGTGCCAGCAGCTTTGGGGGATCCTACAATGAGCAGTTCTTC.

V gene TRBV7-9 combines with J gene TRBJ2-3; 9 bases fit TRBD2. CDR1 and CDR2 (germline): SEHNR, FQNEAQ (reference sequence). With V trimmed by 3 bases and J by 8 bases, 9 bases remained unmatched. The CDR3 sequence is 15 residues long. The CDR3 reads CASSLASGVPGTQYF. DNA of the CDR3: TGTGCCAGCAGCTTGGCTAGCGGGGTCCCGGGTACGCAGTATTTT.

The chain carries TRBV10-3 and TRBJ1-2; maybe TRBD1 (6 bases). Germline values: CDR1 ENHRY, CDR2 SYGVKD. V shed 8 bases and J shed 4 bases, with 11 bases lying between them. CDR3 length equals 12 residues. The CDR3 region is CAIGQPTYGYTF. Here the CDR3 DNA reads TGTGCCATCGGACAGCCAACCTATGGCTACACCTTC.

V and J are TRBV18 and TRBJ1-3; D uncertain. The CDR3 covers 16 residues. Trimming cost V 3 bases and J 0 bases, with 12 bases left between them. CDR1 and CDR2 (germline): KGHSH, LQKENI. For the CDR3, the DNA is TGTGCCAGCTCACCCGCAGACACTAGCTCTGGAAACACCATATATTTT. Its translation: CASSPADTSSGNTIYF.

V gene TRBV7-2 combines with J gene TRBJ1-1; D gene uncertain. The CDR3 length is 14 residues. The germline V and J ends were trimmed by 1 base and 3 bases, with 9 bases remaining between them. Per germline, CDR1 SGHTA and CDR2 FQGNSA. The CDR3 bases are TGTGCCAGCAGCTTAGTCGACGGGTACACTGAAGCTTTCTTT. Translating it yields CASSLVDGYTEAFF. The whole variable domain, filled in from reference TRBV7-2 and TRBJ1-1, reads GAGVSQSPSNKVTEKGKDVELRCDPISGHTALYWYRQSLGQGLEFLIYFQGNSAPDKSGLPSDRFSAERTGGSVSTLTIQRTQQEDSAVYLCASSLVDGYTEAFFGQGTRLTVV.

The chain links TRBV6-6 to TRBJ1-2; 7 nucleotides line up with TRBD1. V was pared by 10 bases and J by 0 bases, with 11 bases of the junction left unmatched. The CDR3 is made up of 15 amino acids. Germline V gene lookup returns CDR1 MNHNY and CDR2 SVGAGI (reference sequence). The CDR3 DNA reads TGTGCCACCTCTACAGGGGCCAAAGCTAACTATGGCTACACCTTC. Protein product: CATSTGAKANYGYTF.